The 23 T cell receptor beta chains in this list originate from one sample, sequenced in a study of T cell repertoires in cytomegalovirus infection (dated by TCRdb to between 2017 and 2020). Sequencing instrument: Illumina HiSeq 1500. Clones were called with MiXCR by TCRdb after fastp trimmed the public reads at Q25, and only in-frame beta chains were retained. CDR3 protein duplicates are merged, each entry listing the most common genes and DNA. This sample is represented by around 630,000 distinct CDR3 sequences; 24% of them were singletons. The ten top clones hold less than 9.5% of the sample. The sample comprised CD8+ T cells from PBMCs. These receptor sequences come from a human donor in good health (CMV status not recorded). Some clones in this sample may be carry-over from other donors' samples.

With regard to this clonotype: Being one base from a much bigger clone, this may be a read error. This chain uses TRBV7-4 with TRBJ1-4, with a possible D match to TRBD1 (5 bases). Germline V gene data show CDR1 as SGHVT and CDR2 as SQSDAQ. This CDR3 spans 17 amino acids. V was clipped by 3 bases and J by 0 bases, with 14 bases between them. The DNA of the CDR3 is TGTGCCAGCAGCTTTTTAGGGACCCCACCAACTAATGAAAAACTGTTTTTT. Amino acid sequence: CASSFLGTPPTNEKLFF.

With regard to this clonotype: One end of the junction is discordant with germline, which a read error may explain. The chain has TRBV9 and TRBJ2-3; D ambiguous. There are 16 residues in the CDR3. CDR1 is SGDLS and CDR2 is YYNGEE in the germline V gene. DNA for the CDR3: TGTACCAGCAGCGTAGACGGGCACAGATACGCAGATACGCAGTATTTT. Amino acid sequence: CTSSVDGHRYADTQYF.

This clonotype was seen a handful of times. J is TRBJ2-7 and V is TRBV10-3; possible D gene TRBD1, 6 bases. The CDR3 contains 14 residues. Germline values: CDR1 ENHRY, CDR2 SYGVKD. Trimming removed 8 bases at V and 3 bases at J, with 17 bases between. CDR3 coding DNA: TGTGCCATCGGGCAGAAACAGGGAGACTACGAGCAGTACTTC. This sequence encodes CAIGQKQGDYEQYF.

This clonotype was seen many times. V is TRBV7-9 and J is TRBJ1-5, with D uncertain. Between the trimmed V and J ends, which lost 2 bases and 5 bases, there was a span of 10 bases. This CDR3 region has 14 residues. CDR1 is SEHNR and CDR2 is FQNEAQ in the germline V gene (reference sequence). The CDR3 protein is CASSLLDGDQPQHF. In DNA form, the CDR3 reads TGTGCCAGCAGCTTACTCGACGGCGATCAGCCCCAGCATTTT.

This clonotype was seen at least ten times. The V and J genes are TRBV7-9 and TRBJ1-1; D gene uncertain. V lost 5 bases and J lost 1, with 17 bases in between. Per the germline V gene, CDR1 is SEHNR and CDR2 is FQNEAQ (reference sequence). This CDR3 comprises 16 residues. The CDR3 is CASSQSPRTENTEAFF. The CDR3, as DNA: TGTGCCAGCAGCCAATCCCCTCGGACGGAGAACACTGAAGCTTTCTTT.

The chain combines TRBV29-1 with TRBJ2-2; no definite D call. This CDR3 is built from 11 residues. The germline V gene has CDR1 SQVTM and CDR2 ANQGSEA. Trimming took off 6 bases at V and 6 bases at J, with 8 bases between the two ends. The CDR3 reads CSVPNAGELFF. The CDR3 DNA is TGCAGCGTCCCCAACGCCGGGGAGCTGTTTTTT.

This clonotype has just a few counts. V is TRBV7-6 and J is TRBJ1-5; 7 positions match TRBD1. Germline loops: CDR1 SGHVS, CDR2 FNYEAQ. The CDR3 sequence is 15 residues long. With V trimmed by 4 bases and J by 3 bases, 6 bases remained unmatched. CDR3 DNA sequence: TGTGCCAGCAGCTCAGAGGGGGCAATCAATCAGCCCCAGCATTTT. Protein sequence: CASSSEGAINQPQHF.

The chain carries TRBV7-3 and TRBJ2-2; 7 bases match TRBD1. This CDR3 has 16 amino acids. Germline loops: CDR1 SGHTA, CDR2 FQGTGA. The J segment lost 8 bases and the V segment lost 4 bases, leaving 13 bases of the junction unmatched. CDR3 residues: CASSSSQGLARGELFF. CDR3 nucleotide sequence: TGTGCCAGCAGCTCCTCACAGGGGCTGGCTCGGGGGGAGCTGTTTTTT.

There are a few counts of this clonotype. V gene TRBV7-9 combines with J gene TRBJ2-7, with a possible D match to TRBD1 (5 bases). With 0 bases removed from V and 2 bases from J, the gap between germline ends came to 11 bases. The CDR3 has 15 residues. Germline V gives CDR1 SEHNR, CDR2 FQNEAQ (reference sequence). DNA of the CDR3: TGTGCCAGCAGCTTAGCCGTGGACATCGCCTACGAGCAGTACTTC. This encodes CASSLAVDIAYEQYF.

This clonotype showed up just a few times. V is TRBV28 and J is TRBJ2-3; TRBD2 matches at 14 bases. Germline V CDR1 and CDR2: MDHEN, SYDVKM. The length of the CDR3 is 17 residues. V trimming: 4 bases; J trimming: 2 bases; junction bases outside the gene matches: 5. Here the CDR3 reads CASSWGTSGGPTDTQYF. The CDR3 region has the DNA TGTGCCAGCAGTTGGGGGACTAGCGGGGGCCCCACAGATACGCAGTATTTT.

Details on this clonotype: This may arise from a read error, as a much more abundant clone is one base away. The V call is TRBV7-9, the J call TRBJ1-3; 8 bases agree with TRBD1. V trimming: 3 bases; J trimming: 0 bases; junction bases outside the gene matches: 1. Per the germline V gene, CDR1 is SEHNR and CDR2 is FQNEAQ (reference sequence). The CDR3 covers 15 residues. The CDR3 nucleotides read TGTGCCAGCAGCTTCGGACAGGGCTCTGGAAACACCATATATTTT. Encoded protein: CASSFGQGSGNTIYF.

This clonotype appeared a few times. The gene calls are TRBV6-5 and TRBJ2-5, with TRBD2 matching over 14 bases. In germline, CDR1 is MNHEY, CDR2 SVGAGI. V dropped 7 bases and J dropped 5; count of bases not matched to a gene: 15. This CDR3 is 18 amino acids long. CDR3 residues: CASKKSPARTSGGETQYF. CDR3 bases: TGTGCCAGCAAGAAATCTCCGGCCCGGACTAGCGGGGGGGAGACCCAGTACTTC.

J is TRBJ2-7 and V is TRBV6-6; D gene ambiguous. CDR3 length equals 13 residues. Germline lookup yields CDR1 MNHNY and CDR2 SVGAGI (reference sequence). Trimming removed 2 bases from V and 7 bases from J, with 12 bases in between. CDR3 bases: TGTGCCAGCAGTTACCTCAGTGGTCCTGAGCAGTACTTC. It encodes CASSYLSGPEQYF.

V and J are TRBV6-2 or TRBV6-3 and TRBJ2-2; TRBD2 aligns across 9 bases. CDR1 is MNHEY, CDR2 SVGEGT, per germline. V was pared by 7 bases and J by 3 bases, with 12 bases of the junction left unmatched. The CDR3 loop spans 17 amino acids. The chain's CDR3 is CASNPQAGGPYTGELFF. The DNA for the CDR3 is TGTGCCAGCAACCCCCAGGCGGGGGGGCCTTACACCGGGGAGCTGTTTTTT.

The V and J genes are TRBV6-5 and TRBJ1-3; D is possibly TRBD1 (6 bases). Per the germline V gene, CDR1 is MNHEY and CDR2 is SVGAGI. The CDR3 sequence is 15 residues long. V was pared by 5 bases and J by 2 bases, with 13 bases between. DNA for the CDR3: TGTGCCAGCAGTCCCGAGGGGGAGACTGGAAACACCATATATTTT. Encoded protein: CASSPEGETGNTIYF.

This clonotype was seen repeatedly, ten times or more. V is TRBV14 and J is TRBJ2-1; D unresolved. Trimming left V 2 bases short and J 4 bases short, with 3 bases between. In germline, CDR1 is SGHDN, CDR2 FVKESK. This CDR3 is 12 amino acids long. The CDR3 loop reads CASSQKYNEQFF. Here the CDR3 DNA reads TGTGCCAGCAGCCAAAAGTACAATGAGCAGTTCTTC.

The CDR3 is CASTFQGGGTEAFF. CDR3 sequence (DNA): TGTGCCAGCACCTTCCAGGGGGGGGGAACTGAAGCTTTCTTT. The chain recombines TRBV28 with TRBJ1-1; 7 positions match TRBD1. Germline V CDR1 and CDR2: MDHEN, SYDVKM. V shed 7 bases, J shed 5 bases, and the junction held 10 bases outside the gene matches. This CDR3 comprises 14 residues.

This clonotype has ten or more counts. The V gene is TRBV7-9, the J gene TRBJ2-3, with D possibly being TRBD1 (6 bases). The germline V gene encodes CDR1 SEHNR and CDR2 FQNEAQ (reference sequence). The germline V and J ends were trimmed by 10 bases and 0 bases, with 20 bases remaining between them. This CDR3 spans 16 amino acids. CDR3: CATGDMDTVSTDTQYF. The CDR3 nucleotides are TGTGCCACTGGGGACATGGATACAGTTAGCACAGATACGCAGTATTTT.

This clonotype came up many times. This rearrangement joins TRBV7-8 to TRBJ1-3, with a possible D match to TRBD1 (5 bases). Trimming took off 7 bases at V and 0 bases at J, with 13 bases between the two ends. Per germline, CDR1 SGHVS and CDR2 FQNEAQ. The CDR3 has 15 residues. In DNA, the CDR3 is TGTGCCAGCACCACAAGACAGCGCTCTGGAAACACCATATATTTT. It translates to CASTTRQRSGNTIYF.

There are many counts of this clonotype. V and J are TRBV7-9 and TRBJ2-1; 11 bases fit TRBD2. This CDR3 contains 17 residues. V dropped 5 bases and J dropped 5; count of bases not matched to a gene: 11. The V gene's germline CDR1 is SEHNR and CDR2 FQNEAQ (reference sequence). CDR3 in amino acids: CASSLPTSGVLNNEQFF. CDR3 sequence (DNA): TGTGCCAGCAGCCTGCCGACTAGCGGGGTTCTTAACAATGAGCAGTTCTTC. Drawing the rest from reference TRBV7-9 and TRBJ2-1, the complete variable domain is DTGVSQNPRHKITKRGQNVTFRCDPISEHNRLYWYRQTLGQGPEFLTYFQNEAQLEKSRLLSDRFSAERPKGSFSTLEIQRTEQGDSAMYLCASSLPTSGVLNNEQFFGPGTRLTVL.

The chain recombines TRBV7-9 with TRBJ2-2, with TRBD1 matching 9 bases. CDR1 is SEHNR, CDR2 FQNEAQ, per germline (reference sequence). The CDR3 spans 12 residues. V shed 5 bases, J shed 15 bases, and the junction held 7 bases outside the gene matches. CDR3 bases: TGTGCCAGCAGCACCGGGACAGGGAAATTGTTTTTT. This translates into CASSTGTGKLFF.

This clonotype was recorded at least ten times. J is TRBJ2-7 and V is TRBV7-6, with 7 bases lining up with TRBD2. Germline trimming cut 2 bases from V and 3 bases from J; bases unmatched to any gene: 10. Germline CDR1 SGHVS, CDR2 FNYEAQ. This CDR3 has 16 residues. CDR3 region: CASSLRSGEKFYEQYV. CDR3 nucleotides: TGTGCCAGCAGCTTAAGAAGCGGGGAAAAATTCTACGAGCAGTACGTC.

This clonotype was found many times. CDR3 sequence: CASSLLMDRAVIQYF. CDR3 in DNA: TGTGCCAGCAGTTTATTGATGGACAGGGCGGTCATTCAGTACTTC. V and J are TRBV28 and TRBJ2-4, with TRBD1 matching over 8 bases. V lost 1 base, J lost 9 bases, and 8 bases stayed unmatched. This CDR3 spans 15 amino acids. Germline V gene lookup returns CDR1 MDHEN and CDR2 SYDVKM. Full variable domain (missing parts from reference TRBV28 and TRBJ2-4): DVKVTQSSRYLVKRTGEKVFLECVQDMDHENMFWYRQDPGLGLRLIYFSYDVKMKEKGDIPEGYSVSREKKERFSLILESASTNQTSMYLCASSLLMDRAVIQYFGAGTRLSVL.